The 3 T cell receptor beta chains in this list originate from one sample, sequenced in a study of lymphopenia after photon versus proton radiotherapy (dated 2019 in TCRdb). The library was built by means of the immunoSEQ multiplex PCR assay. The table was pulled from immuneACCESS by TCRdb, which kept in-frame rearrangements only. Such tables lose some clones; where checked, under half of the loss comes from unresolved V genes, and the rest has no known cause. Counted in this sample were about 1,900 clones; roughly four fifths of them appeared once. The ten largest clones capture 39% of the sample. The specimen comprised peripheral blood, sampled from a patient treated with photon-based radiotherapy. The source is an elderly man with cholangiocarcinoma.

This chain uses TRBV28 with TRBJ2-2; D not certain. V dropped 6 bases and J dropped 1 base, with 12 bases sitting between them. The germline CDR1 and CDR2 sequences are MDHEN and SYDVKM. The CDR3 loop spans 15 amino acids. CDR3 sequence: CASRSTTENTGELFF. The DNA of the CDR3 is TGTGCCAGCAGGAGTACGACGGAGAACACCGGGGAGCTGTTTTTT.

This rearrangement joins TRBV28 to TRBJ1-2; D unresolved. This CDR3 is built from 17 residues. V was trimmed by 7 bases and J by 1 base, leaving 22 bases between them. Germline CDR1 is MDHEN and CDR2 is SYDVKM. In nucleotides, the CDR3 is TGTGCCAGCACCGCCACCGGTGGGTCAGGATATAACTATGGCTACACCTTC. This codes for CASTATGGSGYNYGYTF.

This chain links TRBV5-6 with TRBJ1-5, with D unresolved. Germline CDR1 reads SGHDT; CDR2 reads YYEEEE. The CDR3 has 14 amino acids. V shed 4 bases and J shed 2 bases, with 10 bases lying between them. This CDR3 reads CASSIRQGNQPQHF. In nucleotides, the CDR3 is TGTGCCAGCAGCATCAGACAAGGCAATCAGCCCCAGCATTTT.